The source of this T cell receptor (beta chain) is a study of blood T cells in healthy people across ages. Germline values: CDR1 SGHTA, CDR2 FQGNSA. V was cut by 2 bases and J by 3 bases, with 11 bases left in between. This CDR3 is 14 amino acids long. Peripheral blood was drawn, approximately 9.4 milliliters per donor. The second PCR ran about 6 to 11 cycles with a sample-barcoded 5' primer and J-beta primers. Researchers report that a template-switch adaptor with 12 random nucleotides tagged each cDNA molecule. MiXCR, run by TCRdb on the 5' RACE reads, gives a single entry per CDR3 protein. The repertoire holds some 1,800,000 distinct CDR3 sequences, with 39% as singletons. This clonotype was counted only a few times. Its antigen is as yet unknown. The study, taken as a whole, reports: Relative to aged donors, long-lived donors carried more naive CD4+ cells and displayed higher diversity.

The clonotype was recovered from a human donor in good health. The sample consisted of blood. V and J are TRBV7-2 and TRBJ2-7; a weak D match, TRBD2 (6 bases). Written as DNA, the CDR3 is TGTGCCAGCAGCTTACGTCCGGGGGTCTACGAGCAGTACTTC. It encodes CASSLRPGVYEQYF.